This record covers a single TCR beta chain. This sample was included in a study of tumor-infiltrating lymphocytes in primary liver carcinoma. Overall study: Measuring about 4 to 10 cm across, the tumors were staged as T1-T3 N0M0. Each sample had roughly 3.65 to 8 million productive TCRbeta reads regardless of tissue type.

V dropped 3 bases and J dropped 0; count of bases not matched to a gene: 3. Germline assignment: CDR1 SGHRS and CDR2 YFSETQ. CDR3 length equals 14 residues. With around 500 ng total RNA as template and a constant-region primer, TCR beta cDNA was made. Three nested multiplex PCR rounds of slightly modified ARM-PCR generated TCR beta libraries. Two initial PCR rounds of roughly 10 cycles each paired TRBV1-TRBV30 forward primers with a C-beta reverse primer. Using its own MiXCR run on the multiplex PCR reads, TCRdb lists one record per CDR3 protein. The sample lists about 330,000 distinct CDR3 sequences; 65% were seen once. The researchers obtained blood RNA from unsorted whole blood and also extracted germline DNA.

This clonotype was sampled from a man aged 35 to 55 with primary liver carcinoma and hepatitis B virus infection. Specimen: peripheral blood. V is TRBV5-1 and J is TRBJ2-7; 7 bases match TRBD2. As DNA, the CDR3 is TGCGCCAGCAGCTATGGACTAGACTCCTACGAGCAGTACTTC. It encodes CASSYGLDSYEQYF.